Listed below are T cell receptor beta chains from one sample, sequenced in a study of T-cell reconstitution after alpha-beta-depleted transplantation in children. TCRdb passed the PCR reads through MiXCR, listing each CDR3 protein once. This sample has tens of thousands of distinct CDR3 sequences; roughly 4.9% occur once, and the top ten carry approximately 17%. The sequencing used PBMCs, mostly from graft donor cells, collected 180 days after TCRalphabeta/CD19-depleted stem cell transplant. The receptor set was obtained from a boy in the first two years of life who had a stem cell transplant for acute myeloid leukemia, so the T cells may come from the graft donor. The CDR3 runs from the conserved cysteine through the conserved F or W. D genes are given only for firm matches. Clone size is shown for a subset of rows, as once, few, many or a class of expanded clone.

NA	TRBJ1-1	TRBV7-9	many	CASSLVGHRNTEAFF	TGTGCCAGCAGCTTAGTGGGACACCGGAACACTGAAGCTTTCTTT
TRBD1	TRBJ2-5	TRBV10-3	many	CAIRRQGETQYF	TGTGCCATCCGACGACAGGGGGAGACCCAGTACTTC
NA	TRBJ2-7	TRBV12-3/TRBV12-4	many	CASSRGTAIYEQYF	TGTGCCAGCAGTCGCGGGACAGCGATTTACGAGCAGTACTTC
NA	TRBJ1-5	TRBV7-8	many	CASSLARRNQPQHF	TGTGCCAGCAGCTTAGCCAGACGCAATCAGCCCCAGCATTTT
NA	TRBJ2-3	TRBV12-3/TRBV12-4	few	CASSLPSGPDTQYF	TGTGCCAGCAGCCTACCTTCAGGGCCAGATACGCAGTATTTT
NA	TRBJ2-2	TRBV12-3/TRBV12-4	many	CASSMRETGELFF	TGTGCCAGCAGTATGCGAGAAACCGGGGAGCTGTTTTTT
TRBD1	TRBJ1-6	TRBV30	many	CAWGRQGSSYNSPLHF	TGTGCCTGGGGGAGACAGGGAAGCTCCTATAATTCACCCCTCCACTTT
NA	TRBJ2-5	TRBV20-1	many	CSATAPGRETQYF	TGCAGTGCTACCGCTCCCGGACGGGAGACCCAGTACTTC
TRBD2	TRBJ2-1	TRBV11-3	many	CASSLGAGGDYNEQFF	TGTGCCAGCAGCTTAGGGGCGGGGGGTGATTACAATGAGCAGTTCTTC
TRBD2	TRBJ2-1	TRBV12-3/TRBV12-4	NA	CASSLTGLAGGTNGREQFF	TGTGCCAGCAGTTTAACGGGACTAGCGGGGGGGACCAACGGGCGTGAGCAGTTCTTC
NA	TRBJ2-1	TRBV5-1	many	CASSLEVRAEQFF	TGCGCCAGCAGCTTGGAGGTCAGGGCTGAGCAGTTCTTC
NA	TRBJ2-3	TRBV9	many	CASSVGTGNTQYF	TGTGCCAGCAGCGTAGGAACGGGGAATACGCAGTATTTT
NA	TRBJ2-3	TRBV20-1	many	CSARLGSIDAQYF	TGCAGTGCTCGACTAGGAAGCATAGATGCGCAGTATTTT
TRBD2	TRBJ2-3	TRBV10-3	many	CAISESWLAGQSDTQYF	TGTGCCATCAGTGAGTCTTGGCTAGCGGGCCAGAGTGATACGCAGTATTTT
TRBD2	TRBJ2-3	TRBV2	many	CASKPTSGEGTDTQYF	TGTGCCAGCAAGCCTACTAGCGGGGAGGGCACAGATACGCAGTATTTT
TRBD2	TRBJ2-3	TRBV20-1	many	CSASSGLDTDTQYF	TGCAGTGCTTCCTCGGGACTAGACACAGATACGCAGTATTTT
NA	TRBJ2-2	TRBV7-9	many	CASSNRTASNTGELFF	TGTGCCAGCAGCAACCGGACAGCCTCGAACACCGGGGAGCTGTTTTTT
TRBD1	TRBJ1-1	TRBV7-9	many	CASRTGGDTEAFF	TGTGCCAGCAGGACAGGGGGCGACACTGAAGCTTTCTTT
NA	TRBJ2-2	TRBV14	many	CASSQTGTGELFF	TGTGCCAGCAGCCAGACGGGAACCGGGGAGCTGTTTTTT
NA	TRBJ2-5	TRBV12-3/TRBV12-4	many	CASSLIETQYF	TGTGCCAGCAGTTTAATAGAGACCCAGTACTTC
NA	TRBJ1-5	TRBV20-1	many	CSASKTLSNQPQHF	TGCAGTGCTAGCAAGACCCTTAGCAATCAGCCCCAGCATTTT
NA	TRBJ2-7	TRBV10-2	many	CASSERGGYYEQYF	TGCGCCAGCAGTGAAAGGGGGGGGTACTACGAGCAGTACTTC
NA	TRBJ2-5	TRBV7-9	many	CASSRMKETQYF	TGTGCCAGCAGCCGGATGAAAGAGACCCAGTACTTC
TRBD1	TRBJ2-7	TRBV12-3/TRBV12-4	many	CASSWDRGGYEQYF	TGTGCCAGCAGCTGGGACAGGGGGGGCTACGAGCAGTACTTC
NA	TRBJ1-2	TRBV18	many	CASSTRGLGYGYTF	TGTGCCAGCTCGACCCGGGGGCTTGGCTATGGCTACACCTTC
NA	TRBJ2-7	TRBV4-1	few	CASSQGTEQYF	TGCGCCAGCAGCCAAGGGACAGAACAGTACTTC
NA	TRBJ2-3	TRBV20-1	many	CSAPTTGADTQYF	TGCAGTGCGCCTACTACGGGGGCAGATACGCAGTATTTT
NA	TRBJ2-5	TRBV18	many	CASSPEVGQETQYF	TGTGCCAGCTCACCGGAGGTGGGGCAAGAGACCCAGTACTTC
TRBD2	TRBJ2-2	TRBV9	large	CASSPGTSSNTGELFF	TGTGCCAGCAGCCCTGGGACTAGCTCGAACACCGGGGAGCTGTTTTTT
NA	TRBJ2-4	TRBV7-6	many	CASSPPIVAKNIQYF	TGTGCCAGCAGTCCCCCCATTGTAGCCAAAAACATTCAGTACTTC
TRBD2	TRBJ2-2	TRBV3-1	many	CASSLSFSGGAPLWFF	TGTGCCAGCAGCCTCTCCTTCAGCGGGGGGGCCCCGTTGTGGTTTTTT
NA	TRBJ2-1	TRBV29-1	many	CSVLPRLGEYNEQFF	TGCAGCGTCCTTCCCCGGTTGGGTGAATACAATGAGCAGTTCTTC
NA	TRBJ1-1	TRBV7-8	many	CASSPHYDTEAFF	TGTGCCAGCAGCCCCCACTATGACACTGAAGCTTTCTTT
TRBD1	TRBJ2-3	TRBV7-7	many	CASSLQQGSTDTQYF	TGTGCCAGCAGCTTACAACAGGGGAGCACAGATACGCAGTATTTT
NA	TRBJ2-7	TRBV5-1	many	CASSLQVPSYEQYF	TGCGCCAGCAGCTTACAGGTTCCATCTTACGAGCAGTACTTC
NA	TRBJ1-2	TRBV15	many	CATSRVDPAAYGYTF	TGTGCCACCAGCAGAGTGGACCCCGCGGCCTATGGCTACACCTTC